The sample holds many counts of the clone carrying this T cell receptor beta chain. The antigen is unknown. V shed 5 bases, J shed 7 bases, and the junction held 6 bases outside the gene matches. The CDR3 loop spans 15 amino acids. The germline V gene encodes CDR1 LNHDA and CDR2 SQIVND (reference sequence). Library construction involved attaching unique molecular identifiers to individual cDNA molecules, which allowed quantitative, reproducible TCR counting. Each CDR3 protein gets one entry after TCRdb re-called the RACE reads with MiXCR. The sample shows tens of thousands of distinct CDR3 sequences, about 3.7% of them seen only once. The sample comes from a study of human T cells and chemical hapten exposure. Study-level background: Small discrepancies in pooled library volume mainly accounted for the varying TCR yields per sample. Findings and caveats of the study: TCRs above 1 in 1000 frequency stayed constant with DPC sensitization.

The time point here: healthy volunteer bleed at 6 weeks. The authors' total RNA extraction used unfractionated whole blood. This receptor was obtained from a human donor in good health. Some clones in this sample may be carry-over from other donors' samples. Input material: whole blood. The J gene is TRBJ2-1, the V gene TRBV19, with TRBD2 identical over 12 bases. In DNA, the CDR3 is TGTGCCAGTAGTTCCCGACTAGCGGGAGAGAATGAGCAGTTCTTC. This sequence encodes CASSSRLAGENEQFF.